This T cell receptor (beta chain) was sequenced in a study of early T cells in non-severe SARS-CoV-2 infection. Whole-study findings and limits: Matching with VDJdb favored anti-spike CD8 responses (missing private and CD4 specificities).

As concerns this clonotype: As yet, its antigen is unknown.

CDR3 length: 14 residues. V was pared by 6 bases and J by 5 bases, with 6 bases of the junction left unmatched. Per the germline V gene, CDR1 is MNHEY and CDR2 is SVGEGT. In the library, individual cDNA molecules carried attached unique molecular identifiers. TCRdb itself ran the 5' RACE reads through MiXCR, one entry per CDR3 protein. The table includes about 20,000 distinct CDR3 sequences, 5% to 6% detected once. This TCR derives from an adult who was a healthcare worker with PCR-confirmed SARS-CoV-2 infection or an uninfected control (not recorded which). Sequenced material: whole blood, taken at baseline. The chain combines TRBV6-2 or TRBV6-3 with TRBJ1-4; 7 nucleotides line up with TRBD1. CDR3 DNA: TGTGCCAGCAGCTCAGGACAGGCAAATGAAAAACTGTTTTTT. It translates to CASSSGQANEKLFF.